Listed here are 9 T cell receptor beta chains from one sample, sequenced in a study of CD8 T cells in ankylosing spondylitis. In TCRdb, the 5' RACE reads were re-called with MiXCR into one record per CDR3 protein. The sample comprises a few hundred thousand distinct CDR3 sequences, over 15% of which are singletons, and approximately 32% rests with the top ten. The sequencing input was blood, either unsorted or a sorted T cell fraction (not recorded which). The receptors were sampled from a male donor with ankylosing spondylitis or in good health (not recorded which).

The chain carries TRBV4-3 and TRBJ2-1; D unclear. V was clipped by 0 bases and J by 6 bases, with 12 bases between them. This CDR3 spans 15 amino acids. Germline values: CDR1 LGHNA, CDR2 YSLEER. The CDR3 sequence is CASSQERLVGNEQFF. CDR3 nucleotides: TGCGCCAGCAGCCAAGAGAGGCTAGTCGGCAATGAGCAGTTCTTC.

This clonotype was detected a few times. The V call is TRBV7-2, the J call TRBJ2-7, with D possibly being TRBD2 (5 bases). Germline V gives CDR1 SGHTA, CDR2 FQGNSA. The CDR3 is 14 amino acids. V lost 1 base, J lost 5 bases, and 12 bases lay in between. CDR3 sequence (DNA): TGTGCCAGCAGCTTAGACCTTCTCGGGAACGAGCAGTACTTC. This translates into CASSLDLLGNEQYF.

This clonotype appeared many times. CDR3 DNA sequence: TGTGCCAGCAGTGGGCGGGGTAGCGGGGTCCTTAATGAGCAGTTCTTC. This gives the protein CASSGRGSGVLNEQFF. The V call is TRBV6-1, the J call TRBJ2-1, with 8 nucleotides matching TRBD2. The CDR3 consists of 16 residues. The V and J ends lost 4 bases and 7 bases, in that order; junction bases with no gene match: 12. Per germline, CDR1 MNHNS and CDR2 SASEGT.

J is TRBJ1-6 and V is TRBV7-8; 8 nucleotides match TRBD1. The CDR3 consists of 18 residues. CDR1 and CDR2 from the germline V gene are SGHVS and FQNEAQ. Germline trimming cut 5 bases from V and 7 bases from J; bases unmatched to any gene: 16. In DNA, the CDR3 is TGTGCCAGCAGCCCCACAGGGGGATGGCAAATAGGGAATTCACCCCTCCACTTT. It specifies CASSPTGGWQIGNSPLHF.

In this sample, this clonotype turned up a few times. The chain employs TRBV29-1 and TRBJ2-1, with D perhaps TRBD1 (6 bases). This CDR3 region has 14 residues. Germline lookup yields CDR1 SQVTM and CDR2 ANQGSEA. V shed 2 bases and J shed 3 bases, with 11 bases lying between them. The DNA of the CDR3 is TGCAGCGTTGAAAGGCAGGGGATCTACAATGAGCAGTTCTTC. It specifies CSVERQGIYNEQFF.

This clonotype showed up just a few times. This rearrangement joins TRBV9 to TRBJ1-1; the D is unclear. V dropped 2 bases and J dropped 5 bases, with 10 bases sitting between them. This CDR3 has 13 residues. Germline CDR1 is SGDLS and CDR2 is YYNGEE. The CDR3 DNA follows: TGTGCCAGCAGCGTTTCCCCGGGGACTGAAGCTTTCTTT. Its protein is CASSVSPGTEAFF.

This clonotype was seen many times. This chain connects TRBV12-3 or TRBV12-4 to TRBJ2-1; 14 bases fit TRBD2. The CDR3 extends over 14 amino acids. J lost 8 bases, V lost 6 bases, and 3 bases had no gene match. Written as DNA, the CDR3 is TGTGCCAGCAGGGGACTAGCGGGAGACGATGAGCAGTTCTTC. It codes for CASRGLAGDDEQFF.

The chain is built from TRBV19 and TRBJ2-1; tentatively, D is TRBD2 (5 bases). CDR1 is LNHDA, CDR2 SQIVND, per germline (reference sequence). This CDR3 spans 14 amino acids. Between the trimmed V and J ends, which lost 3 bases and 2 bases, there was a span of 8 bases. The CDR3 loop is CASSIGDTYNEQFF. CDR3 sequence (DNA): TGTGCCAGTAGTATCGGGGATACCTACAATGAGCAGTTCTTC.

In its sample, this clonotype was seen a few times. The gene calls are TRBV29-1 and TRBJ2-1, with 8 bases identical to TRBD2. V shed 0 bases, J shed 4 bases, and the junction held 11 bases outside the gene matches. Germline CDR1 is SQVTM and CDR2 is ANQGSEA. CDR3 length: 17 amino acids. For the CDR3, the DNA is TGCAGCGTTGAAGACGGGGCAACACTAGCGGCTTACAATGAGCAGTTCTTC. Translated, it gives CSVEDGATLAAYNEQFF.